This T cell receptor beta chain emerged from a study of T cells in Graves' hyperthyroidism and ophthalmopathy. This clonotype was picked up many times. Researchers amplified the TCR beta CDR3 regions from RNA transcripts. HTBI primers were the set used in a first-round RT-PCR of the TCR CDR3. TCRdb redid the calling of the multiplex PCR reads with MiXCR, one entry per CDR3 protein. The sample lists over 150,000 distinct CDR3 sequences, about a sixth seen once, with 25% to 30% in the top ten. Per germline, CDR1 LNHDA and CDR2 SQIVND (reference sequence). V was shortened by 4 bases and J by 2 bases, with 10 bases between the two germline ends. The CDR3 has 14 residues.

This TCR came from a woman in her 50s with Graves' hyperthyroidism. Source material: blood. The rearrangement joins TRBV19 to TRBJ2-3, with a possible D match to TRBD1 (6 bases). CDR3 residues: CASSRDTNTDTQYF. The DNA of the CDR3 is TGTGCCAGTAGTAGGGACACAAACACAGATACGCAGTATTTT.